This TCR beta chain was found in a study of blood T cell repertoires in COVID-19. Turning to the study itself: Acute and convalescent COVID-19 specimens originated in the United States, Italy and Spain. Nucleic acid was either cDNA or gDNA, and it came from T cells, B-cell-depleted T cells, or PBMCs.

In the original analysis: Amplifying reference gene primers gave estimates of nucleated cell counts. Profiling relied on immunoSEQ multiplex PCR, and the TCRdb table lists in-frame clones only, not all of them. V and J calls and clone size are given by that table; D and trimming were obtained from the DNA. The sample holds 87,000 or so clones; around 90% are singletons and the top ten take less than 5%. This receptor was identified in a woman of 80 years or more with acute or convalescent COVID-19. Sequences were obtained from peripheral blood.

The CDR3 protein is CAISGQGREGNTIYF. For the CDR3, the DNA is TGTGCCATCAGCGGACAGGGTCGAGAGGGAAACACCATATATTTT. The chain combines TRBV10-3 with TRBJ1-3, with TRBD1 matching 8 bases. Germline CDR1 reads ENHRY; CDR2 reads SYGVKD. Losses at the gene ends were 6 bases for V and 4 bases for J; bases not matched to a gene: 8. The CDR3 spans 15 residues.